These 12 T cell receptor beta chains originate from one sample sequenced in a study of STAT5B mutations in CD4+ large granular lymphocyte leukemia. Sequencing was performed with immunoSEQ multiplex PCR; in TCRdb, only in-frame clones are kept and a portion is missing. The sample consists of more than 25,000 clones, around 81% of them appearing once. Input material: CD4+ T cells from blood buffy coats. These TCRs come from a human donor in good health.

The CDR3 DNA sequence: TGTGCCAGCTCACCCACTTGGACTAGCGGGAGAACAGATACGCAGTATTTT. This encodes CASSPTWTSGRTDTQYF. The chain combines TRBV18 with TRBJ2-3, with 13 bases matching TRBD2. Trimming at V came to 3 bases and at J to 3 bases, leaving 6 bases not matched to a gene. Germline CDR1 KGHSH, CDR2 LQKENI. The CDR3 runs to 17 residues.

With regard to this clone: Sequence at one end of the junction differs from germline and may be a read error. The chain recombines TRBV7-7 with TRBJ2-1; 12 bases are a match to TRBD2. CDR3 size: 15 residues. Germline-derived CDR1 and CDR2 are SSHAT and FNYEAQ (reference sequence). CDR3 loop: CASSLLAGGNNEQFF. As DNA, the CDR3 is TGTGCTAGCAGCCTACTAGCGGGAGGAAACAATGAGCAGTTCTTC.

The chain uses TRBV5-4 and TRBJ2-2, with 14 bases that match TRBD2. CDR3 length: 16 amino acids. The germline gives CDR1 SGHNT, CDR2 YYREEE (reference sequence). With V trimmed by 4 bases and J by 7 bases, 6 bases remained unmatched. The chain's CDR3 is CASSPGTSGGGGELFF. The DNA for the CDR3 is TGTGCCAGCAGCCCTGGGACTAGCGGGGGAGGCGGGGAGCTGTTTTTT.

This sequence joins TRBV6-1 and TRBJ2-5; 7 bases agree with TRBD2. Per the germline V gene, CDR1 is MNHNS and CDR2 is SASEGT. The CDR3 contains 15 residues. The trim removed 8 bases at V and 0 bases at J, leaving 9 bases unmatched. As DNA, the CDR3 is TGTGCCAGCGGAAAGCTAGCGGCTAACCAAGAGACCCAGTACTTC. It yields the protein CASGKLAANQETQYF.

The V and J genes are TRBV6-5 and TRBJ2-7, with 8 bases lining up with TRBD2. The CDR3 has 15 amino acids. Unmatched junction bases numbered 6, after V lost 0 bases and J lost 5 bases. Germline lookup yields CDR1 MNHEY and CDR2 SVGAGI. As DNA, the CDR3 is TGTGCCAGCAGTTACTCCAAGCGGGGGTGGCACGAGCAGTACGTC. Amino acid sequence: CASSYSKRGWHEQYV.

The rearrangement uses TRBV4-3 and TRBJ1-2; no clear D gene. V was clipped by 3 bases and J by 4 bases, with 15 bases between them. Germline CDR1 and CDR2: LGHNA and YSLEER. The CDR3 spans 15 residues. The chain's CDR3 is CASSHESGSSYGYTF. Here the CDR3 DNA reads TGCGCCAGCAGCCATGAATCAGGCAGCTCCTATGGCTACACCTTC.

The J gene is TRBJ2-2, the V gene TRBV19, with D hard to call. V was clipped by 5 bases and J by 7 bases, with 8 bases between them. CDR1 LNHDA and CDR2 SQIVND come from the germline V gene (reference sequence). The CDR3 runs 12 residues. The CDR3: CASSSGYGELFF. The CDR3 coding sequence is TGTGCCAGTAGTTCCGGTTACGGGGAGCTGTTTTTT.

This sequence joins TRBV28 and TRBJ1-6, with D possibly TRBD1 on 5 matching bases. The CDR3 consists of 15 residues. Germline loops: CDR1 MDHEN, CDR2 SYDVKM. The V end lost 2 bases, the J end lost 7 bases, and 12 bases lay between the germline ends. CDR3 loop: CASSLQGLWNSPLHF. As DNA, the CDR3 is TGTGCCAGCAGTTTACAGGGTTTATGGAATTCACCCCTCCACTTT.

V is TRBV7-2 and J is TRBJ1-1; TRBD1 agrees at 8 bases. Germline V gene data show CDR1 as SGHTA and CDR2 as FQGNSA. V lost 6 bases, J lost 5 bases, and 8 bases stayed unmatched. This CDR3 contains 14 residues. The chain's CDR3 is CASSTSRGRTEAFF. CDR3 nucleotide sequence: TGTGCCAGCAGTACCTCCAGGGGGCGAACTGAAGCTTTCTTT.

The chain couples TRBV19 to TRBJ2-1; maybe TRBD1 (6 bases). The V gene's germline CDR1 is LNHDA and CDR2 SQIVND (reference sequence). CDR3 length equals 17 residues. V shed 6 bases and J shed 5 bases, with 23 bases lying between them. The CDR3 bases are TGTGCCAGTAGAAGGGGGAACATGAGGGTAGGAAACAATGAGCAGTTCTTC. Translated: CASRRGNMRVGNNEQFF.

The V call is TRBV7-9, the J call TRBJ2-2; TRBD1 might be the D (6 bases). Germline V gene lookup returns CDR1 SEHNR and CDR2 FQNEAQ (reference sequence). CDR3 length equals 15 residues. The V end was cut by 0 bases, the J end by 6 bases, with 11 bases between. The CDR3 sequence: CASSLAGALAGELFF. CDR3 bases: TGTGCCAGCAGCTTAGCGGGGGCGCTCGCCGGGGAGCTGTTTTTT.

This clone was seen a few times. The chain couples TRBV4-1 to TRBJ1-4; 7 positions agree with TRBD1. From germline, CDR1 is MGHRA and CDR2 YSYEKL. The CDR3 is 14 amino acids. With 3 bases clipped from V and 4 bases from J, the junction kept 2 bases outside the gene matches. The CDR3 region is CASSHTGDNEKLFF. CDR3 DNA sequence: TGCGCCAGCAGCCACACAGGGGATAATGAAAAACTGTTTTTT.